These 25 T cell receptor beta chains were all obtained from the same sample, sequenced in a study of vaccination and CD4 T cells after COVID-19. Treatment: 10-day PBMC culture with coronavirus spike peptide pools or control peptides (ViraFEST assay). No antigen has been identified for these receptors. An Oncomine TCR Beta short-read assay was used to sequence the DNA from cultured CD4+ T cells. MiXCR, run by TCRdb on the PCR reads, gives a single entry per CDR3 protein. The sample holds roughly 8,600 distinct CDR3 sequences, about three quarters seen once. The sample comprised CD4+ T cells from blood, cultured in vitro. The receptors were gathered from a human donor who had recovered from COVID-19.

This CDR3 reads CASSPGYQRRRSSTDTQYF. CDR3 nucleotide sequence: TGTGCCAGCAGCCCCGGGTACCAGCGAAGGCGGTCTAGCACAGATACGCAGTATTTT. The chain joins TRBV7-2 to TRBJ2-3; no reliable D call. V was trimmed by 5 bases and J by 0 bases, leaving 24 bases between them. The length of the CDR3 is 19 residues. Germline assignment: CDR1 SGHTA and CDR2 FQGNSA.

The chain combines TRBV20-1 with TRBJ1-2; the D is unclear. Per germline, CDR1 DFQATT and CDR2 SNEGSKA (reference sequence). The germline V and J ends were trimmed by 1 base and 4 bases, with 10 bases remaining between them. The CDR3 totals 13 residues. The CDR3 here is CSARADQIYGYTF. CDR3 nucleotides: TGCAGTGCTAGAGCGGACCAAATCTATGGCTACACCTTC.

In DNA form, the CDR3 reads TGTGCCAGCACGGGCGAACCCTATGGCTACACCTTC. It encodes CASTGEPYGYTF. The chain employs TRBV2 and TRBJ1-2; D remains ambiguous. This CDR3 is 12 amino acids long. The germline V gene has CDR1 SNHLY and CDR2 FYNNEI. V lost 7 bases, J lost 4 bases, and 10 bases lay in between.

This clonotype occurred a few times. The chain is built from TRBV6-5 and TRBJ1-2; possibly TRBD1 for D (6 bases). Trimming took 2 bases from V and 2 from J, leaving 6 bases between them. CDR1 and CDR2 from the germline V gene are MNHEY and SVGAGI. The CDR3 has 13 amino acids. CDR3 sequence (DNA): TGTGCCAGCAGTTACGACAGGAACTATGGCTACACCTTC. It is translated as CASSYDRNYGYTF.

This CDR3 reads CSARDGSSETTGAFF. CDR3 sequence (DNA): TGCAGTGCTAGAGATGGGAGTTCTGAGACTACCGGGGCTTTCTTT. The chain recombines TRBV20-1 with TRBJ1-1; D not resolved. The CDR3 extends over 15 amino acids. CDR1 is DFQATT, CDR2 SNEGSKA, per germline (reference sequence). Between the trimmed V and J ends, which lost 0 bases and 11 bases, there was a span of 22 bases.

The rearrangement links TRBV10-3 to TRBJ2-5; 11 bases fit TRBD2. The CDR3 covers 17 residues. Germline lookup yields CDR1 ENHRY and CDR2 SYGVKD. J lost 3 bases, V lost 0 bases, and 6 bases had no gene match. Here the CDR3 DNA reads TGTGCCATCAGTGAGTCGAAGGCTAGCGGGGGGAAAGAGACCCAGTACTTC. The encoded protein is CAISESKASGGKETQYF.

This clonotype was seen a single time. The chain uses TRBV20-1 and TRBJ2-3; D is possibly TRBD2 (6 bases). Germline lookup yields CDR1 DFQATT and CDR2 SNEGSKA (reference sequence). The CDR3 covers 14 residues. V shed 5 bases and J shed 0 bases, with 12 bases lying between them. The CDR3: CSASEGRSTDTQYF. In DNA, the CDR3 is TGCAGTGCTTCGGAGGGCCGGAGCACAGATACGCAGTATTTT.

V is TRBV11-2 and J is TRBJ2-7; no firm D call. CDR3 length: 12 residues. Germline V gives CDR1 SGHAT, CDR2 FQNNGV. Trimming removed 5 bases at V and 1 base at J, with 6 bases between. This CDR3 is CASSRLSYEQYF. CDR3 DNA: TGTGCCAGCAGCCGACTGTCCTACGAGCAGTACTTC.

V and J are TRBV11-3 and TRBJ1-4, with 10 bases aligning to TRBD1. Per germline, CDR1 SGHNT and CDR2 YENEEA. The V segment lost 6 bases and the J segment 8 bases; nucleotides outside the gene matches: 15. The CDR3 length is 17 residues. CDR3 amino acids: CASSPGTGDWPVEKLFF. The CDR3 nucleotides are TGTGCCAGCAGTCCCGGGACAGGGGATTGGCCTGTGGAAAAACTGTTTTTT.

The chain links TRBV6-5 to TRBJ2-6; 8 nucleotides align to TRBD2. V dropped 4 bases and J dropped 0; count of bases not matched to a gene: 2. CDR3 length: 16 residues. The germline V gene encodes CDR1 MNHEY and CDR2 SVGAGI. The CDR3 here is CASSSGGSSGANVLTF. CDR3 bases: TGTGCCAGCAGTTCGGGGGGGAGCTCTGGGGCCAACGTCCTGACTTTC.

The J gene is TRBJ2-3, the V gene TRBV4-2; 12 bases are a match to TRBD2. With V trimmed by 4 bases and J by 4 bases, 6 bases remained unmatched. Germline CDR1 reads LGHNA; CDR2 reads YNFKEQ. The length of the CDR3 is 16 residues. CDR3 DNA: TGTGCCAGCAGCCGCCTGACTAGCGGGAGTGCAGATACGCAGTATTTT. This encodes CASSRLTSGSADTQYF.

This CDR3 reads CASSTYDRVSYEQYF. As DNA, the CDR3 is TGTGCCAGTAGTACCTACGACAGGGTCTCGTACGAGCAGTACTTC. The rearrangement uses TRBV19 and TRBJ2-7, with 7 bases lining up with TRBD1. Germline CDR1 is LNHDA and CDR2 is SQIVND (reference sequence). V lost 4 bases to trimming and J lost 4 bases; unmatched junction nucleotides: 10. This CDR3 has 15 amino acids.

The chain carries TRBV6-1 and TRBJ1-2, with unresolved D. The CDR3 has 13 residues. Trimming shortened V by 0 bases and J by 0 bases, and 2 bases separated the two germline ends. In germline, CDR1 is MNHNS, CDR2 SASEGT. For the CDR3, the DNA is TGTGCCAGCAGTGAAGCGGCTAACTATGGCTACACCTTC. Translated, it gives CASSEAANYGYTF.

V usage is TRBV14 and J usage is TRBJ2-4; TRBD1 is a possible D gene (5 bases). The germline V gene has CDR1 SGHDN and CDR2 FVKESK. The germline V and J ends were trimmed by 1 base and 8 bases, with 15 bases remaining between them. This CDR3 region has 15 residues. The DNA of the CDR3 is TGTGCCAGCAGCCAAGGCATTCAGGGCTGGCACATTCAGTACTTC. Its translation is CASSQGIQGWHIQYF.

This sequence joins TRBV24-1 and TRBJ2-1; 7 nucleotides align to TRBD1. V gave up 4 bases and J gave up 0 bases; unmatched junction bases: 11. The CDR3 runs 18 residues. In germline, CDR1 is KGHDR, CDR2 SFDVKD. CDR3 coding DNA: TGTGCCACCAGTGACTCTACAGGGGCGAAGAGCTCCTACAATGAGCAGTTCTTC. Translation gives CATSDSTGAKSSYNEQFF.

As regards this clonotype: This is likely a read error, given that the CDR3 carries no conserved phenylalanine or tryptophan at its end. J is TRBJ2-7 and V is TRBV20-1; 7 bases are a match to TRBD1. CDR1 DFQATT and CDR2 SNEGSKA come from the germline V gene (reference sequence). The CDR3 runs 15 residues. The junction had 9 bases not matched to a gene; V was cut back by 4 bases and J by 0 bases. CDR3 loop: CSAKDRQGLSYEQYS. In DNA, the CDR3 is TGCAGTGCTAAAGACCGACAGGGTCTCTCCTACGAGCAGTACTCC.

This chain links TRBV10-3 with TRBJ2-3, with unresolved D. Between the trimmed V and J ends, which lost 2 bases and 1 base, there was a span of 7 bases. Germline V gives CDR1 ENHRY, CDR2 SYGVKD. This CDR3 contains 14 residues. Here the CDR3 DNA reads TGTGCCATCAGTGAGACCGGCGGCACAGATACGCAGTATTTT. Translation: CAISETGGTDTQYF.

The chain has TRBV20-1 and TRBJ2-7, with 7 bases aligning to TRBD2. V trimming: 3 bases; J trimming: 0 bases; junction bases outside the gene matches: 2. Looked up from germline, CDR1 is DFQATT and CDR2 is SNEGSKA (reference sequence). CDR3 length equals 13 residues. The CDR3: CSASGRSSYEQYF. The CDR3 DNA follows: TGCAGTGCTAGCGGGAGGAGCTCCTACGAGCAGTACTTC.

This clonotype was detected only once. CDR3 DNA sequence: TGTGCCAGCAGTTTGGTGGTTCAGGGGGGGAACACTGAAGCTTTCTTT. Translated, it gives CASSLVVQGGNTEAFF. This chain connects TRBV27 to TRBJ1-1; 7 bases are a match to TRBD1. Per germline, CDR1 MNHEY and CDR2 SMNVEV (reference sequence). The CDR3 runs to 16 residues. Unmatched junction bases numbered 8, after V lost 3 bases and J lost 1 base.

This chain links TRBV7-8 with TRBJ2-7, with 10 bases lining up with TRBD1. The CDR3 runs to 15 residues. Germline trimming cut 5 bases from V and 3 bases from J; bases unmatched to any gene: 7. CDR1 is SGHVS, CDR2 FQNEAQ, per germline. The DNA for the CDR3 is TGTGCCAGCAGCCCGCGCCGGGACAGGGGCTACGAGCAGTACTTC. It translates to CASSPRRDRGYEQYF.

The chain joins TRBV6-5 to TRBJ1-1, with D unclear. The CDR3 is made up of 14 amino acids. Germline-derived CDR1 and CDR2 are MNHEY and SVGAGI. V was clipped by 4 bases and J by 0 bases, with 9 bases between them. CDR3 in amino acids: CASSFGRVNTEAFF. The CDR3 nucleotides read TGTGCCAGCAGTTTCGGACGAGTGAACACTGAAGCTTTCTTT.

The gene calls are TRBV7-8 and TRBJ1-6; perhaps TRBD1 as D (6 bases). Trimming removed 1 base at V and 3 bases at J, with 13 bases between. The CDR3 totals 17 residues. Germline CDR1 SGHVS, CDR2 FQNEAQ. CDR3 in amino acids: CASSLGARDIYNSPLHF. As DNA, the CDR3 is TGTGCCAGCAGCTTAGGGGCCAGGGACATCTATAATTCACCCCTCCACTTT.

The V call is TRBV7-2, the J call TRBJ1-5; D perhaps matches TRBD1 (5 bases). The CDR3 loop spans 15 amino acids. With 6 bases removed from V and 5 bases from J, the gap between germline ends came to 17 bases. The germline V gene encodes CDR1 SGHTA and CDR2 FQGNSA. CDR3 region: CASSPPGRGYQPQHF. CDR3 nucleotides: TGTGCCAGCAGTCCTCCGGGACGGGGGTATCAGCCCCAGCATTTT.

This chain links TRBV12-3 or TRBV12-4 with TRBJ1-5; D is unclear. The CDR3 is 12 amino acids. V was trimmed by 7 bases and J by 7 bases, leaving 11 bases between them. Written as DNA, the CDR3 is TGTGCCAGCAATTCCGCGCGACAGCCCCAGCATTTT. Translating gives CASNSARQPQHF.

This clonotype has more than one count but fewer than ten. The chain joins TRBV15 to TRBJ1-5; D not resolved. CDR3 length: 16 residues. Trimming stripped 1 base from V and 0 bases from J, with 10 bases between. CDR1 is LNHNV, CDR2 YYDKDF, per germline (reference sequence). CDR3 nucleotide sequence: TGTGCCACCAGCAGAGCAGACTGGTATAGCAATCAGCCCCAGCATTTT. This gives the protein CATSRADWYSNQPQHF.